This T cell receptor beta chain originates from a study of metastatic and nonmetastatic thyroid tumors. Study summary: Repertoires were compared across blood and tumor or nodule tissue from malignant and benign thyroid patients. Regarding the study as a whole: The study reportedly found significantly higher TCR beta diversity in malignant thyroid tumors than benign nodules, in blood and tumor.

CDR3 length: 15 amino acids. Germline V CDR1 and CDR2: MNHNS, SASEGT. The ends were cut back, 8 bases at V and 4 bases at J, with 18 bases in the middle. As originally analysed: A distant-metastasis classifier for papillary thyroid cancer was built using CDR3 differences across clinicopathological groups. Through MiXCR, TCRdb re-clonotyped the PCR reads. The V and J calls shown here were made by TCRdb, not taken from the authors' results. In the table there are about 13,000 clones, 20% to 25% of which are singletons. A few counts support this clone. Its antigen remains unidentified. Until they underwent thyroid surgery, no patient had received any treatment.

Sequencing was performed on blood. This sequence was found in a female donor with papillary thyroid cancer or a benign thyroid nodule (not recorded which). Some clones in this sample may be carry-over from other donors' samples. The rearrangement joins TRBV6-1 to TRBJ2-1; TRBD2 is a possible D gene (6 bases). The CDR3 DNA is TGTGCCAGCGACCACGGTTCGGGGGAATACAATGAGCAGTTCTTC. Translation gives CASDHGSGEYNEQFF.